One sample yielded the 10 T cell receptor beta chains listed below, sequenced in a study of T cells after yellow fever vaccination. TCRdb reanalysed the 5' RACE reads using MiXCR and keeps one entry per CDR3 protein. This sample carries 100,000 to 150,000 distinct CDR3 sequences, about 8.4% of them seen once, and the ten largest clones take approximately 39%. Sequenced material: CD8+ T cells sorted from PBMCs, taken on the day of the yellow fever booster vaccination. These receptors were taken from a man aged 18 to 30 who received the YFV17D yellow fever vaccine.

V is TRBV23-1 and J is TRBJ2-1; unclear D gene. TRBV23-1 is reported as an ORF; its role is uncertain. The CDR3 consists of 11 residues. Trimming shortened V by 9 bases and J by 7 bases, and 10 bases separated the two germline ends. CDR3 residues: CARQRWNEQFF. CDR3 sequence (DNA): TGCGCCAGACAGAGGTGGAATGAGCAGTTCTTC.

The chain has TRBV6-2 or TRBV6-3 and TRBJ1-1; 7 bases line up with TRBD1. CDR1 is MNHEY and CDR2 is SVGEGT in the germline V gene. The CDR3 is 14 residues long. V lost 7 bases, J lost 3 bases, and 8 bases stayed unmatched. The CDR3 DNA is TGTGCCAGCATAGGGACAGTGGCCGACACTGAAGCTTTCTTT. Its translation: CASIGTVADTEAFF.

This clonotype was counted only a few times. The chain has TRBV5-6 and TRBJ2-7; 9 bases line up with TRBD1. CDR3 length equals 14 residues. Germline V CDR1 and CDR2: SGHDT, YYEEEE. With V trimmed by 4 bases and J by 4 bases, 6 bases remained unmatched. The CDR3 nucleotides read TGTGCCAGCAGCCCGGGACAGGGATTTTACGAGCAGTACGTC. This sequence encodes CASSPGQGFYEQYV.

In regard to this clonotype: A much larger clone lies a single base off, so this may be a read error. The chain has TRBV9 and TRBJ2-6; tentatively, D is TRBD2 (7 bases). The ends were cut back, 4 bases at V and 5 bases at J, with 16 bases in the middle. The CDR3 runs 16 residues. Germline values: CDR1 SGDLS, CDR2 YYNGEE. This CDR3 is CASSPQGGARANVLTF. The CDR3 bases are TGTGCCAGCAGCCCCCAAGGGGGGGCTAGGGCCAACGTCCTGACTTTC.

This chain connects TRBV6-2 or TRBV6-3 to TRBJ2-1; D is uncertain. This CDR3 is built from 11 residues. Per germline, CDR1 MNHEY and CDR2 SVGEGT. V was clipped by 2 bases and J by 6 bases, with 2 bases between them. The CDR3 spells CASSYPNEQFF. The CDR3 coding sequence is TGTGCCAGCAGTTACCCCAATGAGCAGTTCTTC.

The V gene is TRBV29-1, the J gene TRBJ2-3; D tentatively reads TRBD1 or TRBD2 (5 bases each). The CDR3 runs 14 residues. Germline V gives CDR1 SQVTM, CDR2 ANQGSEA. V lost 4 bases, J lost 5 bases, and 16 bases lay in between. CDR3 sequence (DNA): TGCAGCGTTGTCCCGGCCGGGGCCGAAGATACGCAGTATTTT. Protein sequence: CSVVPAGAEDTQYF.

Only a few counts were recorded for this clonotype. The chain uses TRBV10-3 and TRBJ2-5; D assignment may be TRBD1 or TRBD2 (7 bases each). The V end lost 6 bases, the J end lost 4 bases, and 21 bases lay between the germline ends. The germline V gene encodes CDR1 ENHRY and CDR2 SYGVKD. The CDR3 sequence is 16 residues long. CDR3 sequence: CAISQGRTGGRETQYF. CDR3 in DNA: TGTGCCATCAGCCAGGGGAGGACAGGCGGGAGAGAGACCCAGTACTTC.

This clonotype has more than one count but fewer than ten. The CDR3 is CASSESQGLETQYF. The CDR3 DNA reads as TGTGCCAGCAGTGAATCTCAGGGGTTGGAGACCCAGTACTTC. The chain couples TRBV25-1 to TRBJ2-5; D might be TRBD1 (6 bases). The CDR3 is 14 amino acids. V lost 1 base, J lost 5 bases, and 11 bases lay in between. Germline V gene data show CDR1 as MGHDK and CDR2 as SYGVNS.

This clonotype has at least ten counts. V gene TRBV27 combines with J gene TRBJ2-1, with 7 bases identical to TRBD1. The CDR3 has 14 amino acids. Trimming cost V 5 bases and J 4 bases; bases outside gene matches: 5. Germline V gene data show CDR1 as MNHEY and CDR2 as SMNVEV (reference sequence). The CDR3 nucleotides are TGTGCCAGCAGTCCCATGGGACAGTACAATGAGCAGTTCTTC. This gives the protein CASSPMGQYNEQFF.

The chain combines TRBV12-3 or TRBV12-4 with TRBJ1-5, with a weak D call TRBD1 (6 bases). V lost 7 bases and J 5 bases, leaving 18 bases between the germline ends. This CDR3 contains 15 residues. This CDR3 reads CASTTGQGWDQPQHF. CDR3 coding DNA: TGTGCCAGCACCACAGGGCAGGGATGGGATCAGCCCCAGCATTTT.